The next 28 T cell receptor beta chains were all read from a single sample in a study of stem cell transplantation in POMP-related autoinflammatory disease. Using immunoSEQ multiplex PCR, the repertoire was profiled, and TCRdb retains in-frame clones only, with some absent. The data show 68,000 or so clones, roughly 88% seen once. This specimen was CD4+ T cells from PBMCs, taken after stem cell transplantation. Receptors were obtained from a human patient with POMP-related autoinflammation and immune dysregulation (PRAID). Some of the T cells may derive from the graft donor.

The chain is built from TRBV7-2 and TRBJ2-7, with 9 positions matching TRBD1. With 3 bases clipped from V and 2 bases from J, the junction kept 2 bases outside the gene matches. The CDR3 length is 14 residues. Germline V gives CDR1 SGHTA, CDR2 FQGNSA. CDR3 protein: CASSFRQGAYEQYF. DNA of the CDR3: TGTGCCAGCAGCTTCCGACAGGGGGCCTACGAGCAGTACTTC.

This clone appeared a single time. This CDR3 reads CASRPPLAKNIQYF. The CDR3 DNA follows: TGTGCCAGCAGACCACCTCTAGCCAAAAACATTCAGTACTTC. The genes are TRBV6-5 and TRBJ2-4; D gene unclear. CDR3 length: 14 amino acids. V lost 6 bases to trimming and J lost 0 bases, with 9 bases between them. Germline V gives CDR1 MNHEY, CDR2 SVGAGI.

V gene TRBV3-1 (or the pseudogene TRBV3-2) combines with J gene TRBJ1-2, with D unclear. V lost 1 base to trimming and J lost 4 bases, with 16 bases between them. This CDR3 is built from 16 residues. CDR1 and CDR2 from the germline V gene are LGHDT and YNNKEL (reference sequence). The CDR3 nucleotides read TGTGCCAGCAGCCAAGGGGTAGGCAAGCTTTCCTATGGCTACACCTTC. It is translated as CASSQGVGKLSYGYTF.

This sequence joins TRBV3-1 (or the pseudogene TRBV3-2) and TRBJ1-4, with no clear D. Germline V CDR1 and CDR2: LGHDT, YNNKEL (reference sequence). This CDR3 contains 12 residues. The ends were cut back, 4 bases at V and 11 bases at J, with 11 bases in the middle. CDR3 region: CASSPPGMKLFF. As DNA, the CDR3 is TGTGCCAGCAGCCCTCCCGGGATGAAACTGTTTTTT.

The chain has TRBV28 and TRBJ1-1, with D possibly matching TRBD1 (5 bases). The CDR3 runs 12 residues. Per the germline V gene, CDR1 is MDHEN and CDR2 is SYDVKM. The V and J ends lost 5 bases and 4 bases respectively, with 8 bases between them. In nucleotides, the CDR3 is TGTGCCAGCAGTAGGGGAACCACTGAAGCTTTCTTT. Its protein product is CASSRGTTEAFF.

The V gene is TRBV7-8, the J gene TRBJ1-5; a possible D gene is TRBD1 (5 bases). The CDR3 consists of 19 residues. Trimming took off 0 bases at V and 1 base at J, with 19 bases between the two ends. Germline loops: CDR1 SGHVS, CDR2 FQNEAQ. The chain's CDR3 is CASSLAGTRRSRSNQPQHF. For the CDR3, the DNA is TGTGCCAGCAGCTTAGCTGGGACGCGACGTAGTAGGAGCAATCAGCCCCAGCATTTT.

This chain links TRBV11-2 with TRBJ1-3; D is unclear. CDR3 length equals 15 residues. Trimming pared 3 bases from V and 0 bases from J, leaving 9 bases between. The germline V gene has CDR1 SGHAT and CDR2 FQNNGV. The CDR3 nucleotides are TGTGCCAGCAGCTTTGGCACGAGCTCTGGAAACACCATATATTTT. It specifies CASSFGTSSGNTIYF.

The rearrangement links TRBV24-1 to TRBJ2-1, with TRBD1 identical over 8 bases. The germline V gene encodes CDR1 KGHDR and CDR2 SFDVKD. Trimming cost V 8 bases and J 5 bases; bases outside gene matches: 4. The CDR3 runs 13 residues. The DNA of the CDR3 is TGTGCCACCACGGACAGGGCGAACAATGAGCAGTTCTTC. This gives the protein CATTDRANNEQFF.

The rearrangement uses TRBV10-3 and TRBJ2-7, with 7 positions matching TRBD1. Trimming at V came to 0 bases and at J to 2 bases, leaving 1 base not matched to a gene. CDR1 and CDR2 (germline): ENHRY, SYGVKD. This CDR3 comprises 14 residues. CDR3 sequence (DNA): TGTGCCATCAGTGAGTCCGGGACAGCCTACGAGCAGTACTTC. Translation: CAISESGTAYEQYF.

CDR3 DNA: TGTGCCAGCAGTTTAGCAGGGGGGGGTGCAGATACGCAGTATTTT. This sequence encodes CASSLAGGGADTQYF. This chain joins TRBV28 and TRBJ2-3; D is possibly TRBD1 or TRBD2 (7 bases each). Between the trimmed V and J ends, which lost 2 bases and 4 bases, there was a span of 13 bases. Germline V gene sequence: CDR1 MDHEN, CDR2 SYDVKM. The CDR3 sequence is 15 residues long. Combining the CDR3 with reference TRBV28 and TRBJ2-3 gives the whole variable domain DVKVTQSSRYLVKRTGEKVFLECVQDMDHENMFWYRQDPGLGLRLIYFSYDVKMKEKGDIPEGYSVSREKKERFSLILESASTNQTSMYLCASSLAGGGADTQYFGPGTRLTVL.

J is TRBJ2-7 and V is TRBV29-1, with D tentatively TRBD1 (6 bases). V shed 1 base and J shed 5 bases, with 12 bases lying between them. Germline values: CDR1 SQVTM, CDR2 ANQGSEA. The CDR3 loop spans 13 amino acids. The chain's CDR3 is CSVEARQVHEQYF. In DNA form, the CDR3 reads TGCAGCGTTGAAGCGAGACAGGTCCACGAGCAGTACTTC.

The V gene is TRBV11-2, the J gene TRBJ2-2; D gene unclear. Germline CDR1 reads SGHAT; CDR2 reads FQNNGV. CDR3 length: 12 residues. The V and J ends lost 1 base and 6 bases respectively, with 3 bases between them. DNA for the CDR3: TGTGCCAGCAGCTTAGTACCCGGGGAGCTGTTTTTT. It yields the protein CASSLVPGELFF.

CDR3 sequence (DNA): TGTGCCAGCAGGCCAGACCGTTACCAAGAGACCCAGTACTTC. It yields the protein CASRPDRYQETQYF. The V and J genes are TRBV6-5 and TRBJ2-5; no firm D call. From germline, CDR1 is MNHEY and CDR2 SVGAGI. This CDR3 comprises 14 residues. V was pared by 6 bases and J by 0 bases, with 11 bases between.

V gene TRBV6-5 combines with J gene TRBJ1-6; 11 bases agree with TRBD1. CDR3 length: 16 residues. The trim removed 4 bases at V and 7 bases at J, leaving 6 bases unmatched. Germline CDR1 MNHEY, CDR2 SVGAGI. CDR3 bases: TGTGCCAGCAGTTCCGGGACAGGGGGTATAAATTCACCCCTCCACTTT. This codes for CASSSGTGGINSPLHF.

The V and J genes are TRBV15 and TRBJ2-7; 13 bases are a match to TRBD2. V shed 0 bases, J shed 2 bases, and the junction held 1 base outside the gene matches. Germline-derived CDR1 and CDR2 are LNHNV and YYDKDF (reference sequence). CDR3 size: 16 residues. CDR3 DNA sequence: TGTGCCACCAGCAGAGACACTAGCGGGAGGGCCTACGAGCAGTACTTC. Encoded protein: CATSRDTSGRAYEQYF.

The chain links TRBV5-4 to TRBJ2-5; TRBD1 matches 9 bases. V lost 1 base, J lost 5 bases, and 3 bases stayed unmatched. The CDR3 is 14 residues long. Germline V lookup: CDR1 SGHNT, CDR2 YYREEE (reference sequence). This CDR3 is CASSLRDREETQYF. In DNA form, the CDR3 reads TGTGCCAGCAGCTTGCGGGACAGGGAGGAGACCCAGTACTTC.

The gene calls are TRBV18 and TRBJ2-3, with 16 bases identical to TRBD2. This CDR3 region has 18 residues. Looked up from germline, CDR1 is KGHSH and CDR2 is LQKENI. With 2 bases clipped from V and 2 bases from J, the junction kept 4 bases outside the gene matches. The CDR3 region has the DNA TGTGCCAGCTCACCAGGGACTAGCGGGAGGGAGTTCACAGATACGCAGTATTTT. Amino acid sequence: CASSPGTSGREFTDTQYF.

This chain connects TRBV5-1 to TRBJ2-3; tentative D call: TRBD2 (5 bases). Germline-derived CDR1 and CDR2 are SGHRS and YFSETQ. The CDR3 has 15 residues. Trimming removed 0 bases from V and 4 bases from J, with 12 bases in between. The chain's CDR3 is CASSLGGAVPDTQYF. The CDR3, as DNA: TGCGCCAGCAGCTTGGGCGGAGCGGTCCCAGATACGCAGTATTTT. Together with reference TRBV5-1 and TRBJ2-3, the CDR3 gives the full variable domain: KAGVTQTPRYLIKTRGQQVTLSCSPISGHRSVSWYQQTPGQGLQFLFEYFSETQRNKGNFPGRFSGRQFSNSRSEMNVSTLELGDSALYLCASSLGGAVPDTQYFGPGTRLTVL.

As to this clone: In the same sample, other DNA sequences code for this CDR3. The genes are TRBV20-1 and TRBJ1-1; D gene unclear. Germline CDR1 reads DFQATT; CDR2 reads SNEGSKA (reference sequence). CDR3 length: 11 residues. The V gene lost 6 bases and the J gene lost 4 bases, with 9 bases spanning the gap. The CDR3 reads CSAGRGTEAFF. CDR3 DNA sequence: TGCAGTGCCGGCCGGGGCACTGAAGCTTTCTTT.

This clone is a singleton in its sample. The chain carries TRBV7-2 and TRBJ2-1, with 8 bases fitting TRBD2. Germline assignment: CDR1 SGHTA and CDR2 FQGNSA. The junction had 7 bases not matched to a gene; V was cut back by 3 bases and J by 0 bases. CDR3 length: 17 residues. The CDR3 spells CASSFLRGVSSYNEQFF. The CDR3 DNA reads TGTGCCAGCAGCTTTCTGCGGGGGGTGAGCTCCTACAATGAGCAGTTCTTC.

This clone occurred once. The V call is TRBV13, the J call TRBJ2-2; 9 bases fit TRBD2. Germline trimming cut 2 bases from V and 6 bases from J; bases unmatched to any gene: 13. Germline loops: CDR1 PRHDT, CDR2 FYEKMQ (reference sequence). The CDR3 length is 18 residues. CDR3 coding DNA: TGTGCCAGCAGCTTAAAGGGCGGGACTAGCATAGCGTCCGGGGAGCTGTTTTTT. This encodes CASSLKGGTSIASGELFF.

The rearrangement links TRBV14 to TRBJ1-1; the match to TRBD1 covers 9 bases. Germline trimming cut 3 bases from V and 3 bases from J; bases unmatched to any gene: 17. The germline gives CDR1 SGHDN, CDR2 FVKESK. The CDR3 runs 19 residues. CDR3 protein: CASSQRTGDPSTTYTEAFF. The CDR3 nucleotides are TGTGCCAGCAGCCAGAGGACAGGGGACCCTTCGACAACCTACACTGAAGCTTTCTTT.

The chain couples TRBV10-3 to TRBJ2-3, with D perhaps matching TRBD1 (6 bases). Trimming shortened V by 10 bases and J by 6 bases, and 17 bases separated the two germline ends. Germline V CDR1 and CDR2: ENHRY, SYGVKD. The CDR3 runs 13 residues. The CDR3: CATDQGHSDTQYF. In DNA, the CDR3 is TGTGCCACCGACCAGGGGCATTCCGATACGCAGTATTTT.

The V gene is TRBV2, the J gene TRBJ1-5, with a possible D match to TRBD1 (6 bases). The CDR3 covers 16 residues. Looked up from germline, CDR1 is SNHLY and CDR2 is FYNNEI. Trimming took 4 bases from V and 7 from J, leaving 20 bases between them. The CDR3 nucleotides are TGTGCCAGCAGTGGAACCCCGGGGGGCAAAGGCCAGCCCCAGCATTTT. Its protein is CASSGTPGGKGQPQHF.

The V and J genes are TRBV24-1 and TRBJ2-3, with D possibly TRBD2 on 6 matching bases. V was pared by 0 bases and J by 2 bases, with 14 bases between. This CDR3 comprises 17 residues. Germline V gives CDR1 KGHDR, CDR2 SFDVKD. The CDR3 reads CATSDLTDGGATDTQYF. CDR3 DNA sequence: TGTGCCACCAGTGATTTGACTGACGGAGGGGCCACAGATACGCAGTATTTT.

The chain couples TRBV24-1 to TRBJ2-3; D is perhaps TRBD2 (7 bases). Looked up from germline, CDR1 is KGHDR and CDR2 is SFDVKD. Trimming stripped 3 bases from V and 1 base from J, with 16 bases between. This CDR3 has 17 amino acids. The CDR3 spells CATSDPARGGRTDTQYF. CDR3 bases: TGTGCCACCAGTGATCCGGCCCGCGGGGGCCGCACAGATACGCAGTATTTT.

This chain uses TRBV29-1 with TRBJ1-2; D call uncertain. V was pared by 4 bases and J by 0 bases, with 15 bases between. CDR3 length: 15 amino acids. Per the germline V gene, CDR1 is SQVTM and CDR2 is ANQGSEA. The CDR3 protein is CSVVPRLAANYGYTF. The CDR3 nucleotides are TGCAGCGTTGTTCCTAGGCTAGCCGCTAACTATGGCTACACCTTC. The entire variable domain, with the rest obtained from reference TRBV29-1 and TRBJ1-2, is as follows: SAVISQKPSRDICQRGTSLTIQCQVDSQVTMMFWYRQQPGQSLTLIATANQGSEATYESGFVIDKFPISRPNLTFSTLTVSNMSPEDSSIYLCSVVPRLAANYGYTFGSGTRLTVV.

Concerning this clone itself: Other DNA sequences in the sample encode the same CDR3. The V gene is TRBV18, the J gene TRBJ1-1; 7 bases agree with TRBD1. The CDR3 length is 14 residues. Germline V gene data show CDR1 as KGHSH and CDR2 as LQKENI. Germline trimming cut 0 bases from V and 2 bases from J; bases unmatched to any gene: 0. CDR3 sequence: CASSPPGGNTEAFF. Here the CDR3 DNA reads TGTGCCAGCTCACCACCAGGGGGCAACACTGAAGCTTTCTTT.